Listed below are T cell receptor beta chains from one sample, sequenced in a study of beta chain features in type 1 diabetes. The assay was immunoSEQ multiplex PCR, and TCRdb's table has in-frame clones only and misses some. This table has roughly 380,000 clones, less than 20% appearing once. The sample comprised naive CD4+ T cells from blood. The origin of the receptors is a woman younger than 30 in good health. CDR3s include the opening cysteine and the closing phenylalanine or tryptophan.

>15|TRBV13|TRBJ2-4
CASSSDGRGRNIQYF
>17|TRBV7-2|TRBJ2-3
CASSLIGLAGVPDTQYF
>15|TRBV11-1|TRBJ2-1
CASSLGLAGHNEQFF
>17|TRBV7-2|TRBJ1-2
CASSVRTGGVLGYGYTF
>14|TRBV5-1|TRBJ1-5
CASSNGTGPQPQHF
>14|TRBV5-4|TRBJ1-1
CASSYDRGITEAFF
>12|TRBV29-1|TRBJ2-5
CSAHRVPETQYF
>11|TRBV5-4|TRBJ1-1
CASSSGNEAFF
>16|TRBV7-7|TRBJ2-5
CASSPGLAGGQETQYF
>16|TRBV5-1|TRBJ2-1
CASKAIPASKGDEQFF
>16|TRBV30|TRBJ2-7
CAWSGTSGRNTYEQYF
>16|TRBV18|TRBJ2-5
CASSPLDRGGQETQYF
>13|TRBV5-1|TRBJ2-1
CASSLAGHNEQFF
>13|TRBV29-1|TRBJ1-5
CSVVQGLNQPQHF
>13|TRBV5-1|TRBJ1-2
CASSYETGNGYTF
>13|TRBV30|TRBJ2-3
CAWSRGESDTQYF
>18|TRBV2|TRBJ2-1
CASSDAGTSGGRNNEQFF
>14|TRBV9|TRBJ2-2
CASSRLAGTGELFF
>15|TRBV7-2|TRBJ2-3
CASSLQAGDTDTQYF
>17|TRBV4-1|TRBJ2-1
CASSQGYVGQSYNEQFF
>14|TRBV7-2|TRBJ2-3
CASSLEPSDDTQYF
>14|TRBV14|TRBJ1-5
CASSQLGGNQPQHF
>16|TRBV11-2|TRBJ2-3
CASSALAGGTTDTQYF
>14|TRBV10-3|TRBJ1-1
CAISKIGDNTEAFF
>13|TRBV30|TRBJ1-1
CAWIGRGNTEAFF
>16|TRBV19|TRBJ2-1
CASSMSGLAGGREQFF
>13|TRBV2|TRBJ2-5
CASAGRARETQYF
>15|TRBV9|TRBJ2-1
CASSVGAGVTNEQFF
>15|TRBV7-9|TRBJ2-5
CASSRQGAGEETQYF
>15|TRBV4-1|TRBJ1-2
CASSYFRQMNYGYTF
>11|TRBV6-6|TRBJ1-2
CASSPHEVYTF
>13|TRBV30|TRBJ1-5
CAWSVGVYQPQHF
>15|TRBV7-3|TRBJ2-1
CASSLRAVTGNEQFF
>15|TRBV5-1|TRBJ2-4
CASSPSRGSKNIQYF
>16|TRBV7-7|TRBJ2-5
CASSLGTSGSVETQYF
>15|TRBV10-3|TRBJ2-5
CAISESSPPRETQYF
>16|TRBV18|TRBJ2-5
CASSPNSGGRGETQYF
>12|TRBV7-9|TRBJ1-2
CASSLTGYGYTF
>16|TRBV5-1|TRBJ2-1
CASSLEAGGGYNEQFF
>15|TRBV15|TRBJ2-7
CATSRVTGSSYEQYF
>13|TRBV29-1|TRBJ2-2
CSVDRGHTGELFF
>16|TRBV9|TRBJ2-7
CASSVLGLAGPYEQYF
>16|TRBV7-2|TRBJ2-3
CASSRSGTGVPDTQYF
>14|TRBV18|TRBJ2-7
CASSRGGPTYEQYF
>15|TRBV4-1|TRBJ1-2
CASSQVPTGSYGYTF
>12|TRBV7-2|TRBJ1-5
CASSLVSRIQHF
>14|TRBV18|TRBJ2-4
CASSPEVGKNIQYF
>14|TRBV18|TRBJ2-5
CASSPRRVQETQYF
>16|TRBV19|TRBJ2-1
CASRRSAGDTYNEQFF